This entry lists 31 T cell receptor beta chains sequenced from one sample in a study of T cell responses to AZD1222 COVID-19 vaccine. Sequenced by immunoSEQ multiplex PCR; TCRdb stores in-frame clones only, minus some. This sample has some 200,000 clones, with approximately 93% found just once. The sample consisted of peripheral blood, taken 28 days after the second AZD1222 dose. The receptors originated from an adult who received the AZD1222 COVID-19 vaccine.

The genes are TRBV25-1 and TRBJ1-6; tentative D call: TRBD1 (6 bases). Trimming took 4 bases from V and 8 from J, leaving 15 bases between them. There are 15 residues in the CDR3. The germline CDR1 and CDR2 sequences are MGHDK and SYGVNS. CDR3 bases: TGTGCCAGCAGTGCTTCACAGGGATACGATTCACCCCTCCACTTT. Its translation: CASSASQGYDSPLHF.

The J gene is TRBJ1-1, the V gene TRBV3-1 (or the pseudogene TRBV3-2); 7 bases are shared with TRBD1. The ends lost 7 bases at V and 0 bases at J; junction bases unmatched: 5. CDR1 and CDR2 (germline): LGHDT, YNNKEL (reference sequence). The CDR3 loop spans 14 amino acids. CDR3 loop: CASTKTGMNTEAFF. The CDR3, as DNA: TGTGCCAGCACCAAGACAGGGATGAACACTGAAGCTTTCTTT.

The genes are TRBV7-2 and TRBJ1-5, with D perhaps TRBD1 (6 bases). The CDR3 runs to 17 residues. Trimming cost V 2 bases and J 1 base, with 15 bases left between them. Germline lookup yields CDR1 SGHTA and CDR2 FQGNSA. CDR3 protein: CASSLFLGGASNQPQHF. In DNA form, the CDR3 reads TGTGCCAGCAGCTTATTTCTTGGGGGGGCGAGCAATCAGCCCCAGCATTTT.

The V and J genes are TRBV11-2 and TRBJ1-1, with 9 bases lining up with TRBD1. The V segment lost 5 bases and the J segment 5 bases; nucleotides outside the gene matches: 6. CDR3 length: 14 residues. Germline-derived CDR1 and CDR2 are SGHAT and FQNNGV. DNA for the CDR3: TGTGCCAGCAGCCAGACAGGGGGGAGAACTGAAGCTTTCTTT. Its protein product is CASSQTGGRTEAFF.

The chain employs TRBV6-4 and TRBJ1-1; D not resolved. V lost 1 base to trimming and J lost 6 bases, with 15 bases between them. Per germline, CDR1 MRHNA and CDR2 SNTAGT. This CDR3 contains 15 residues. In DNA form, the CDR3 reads TGTGCCAGCAGTGACTTGCATCCGGGGTCGGCTGAAGCTTTCTTT. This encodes CASSDLHPGSAEAFF.

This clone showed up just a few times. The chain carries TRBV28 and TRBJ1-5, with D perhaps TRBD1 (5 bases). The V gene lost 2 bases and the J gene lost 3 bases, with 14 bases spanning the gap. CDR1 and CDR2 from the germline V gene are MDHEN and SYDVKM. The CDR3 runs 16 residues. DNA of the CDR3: TGTGCCAGCAGTTTAATCTCGGGGGGTTACAATCAGCCCCAGCATTTT. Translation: CASSLISGGYNQPQHF.

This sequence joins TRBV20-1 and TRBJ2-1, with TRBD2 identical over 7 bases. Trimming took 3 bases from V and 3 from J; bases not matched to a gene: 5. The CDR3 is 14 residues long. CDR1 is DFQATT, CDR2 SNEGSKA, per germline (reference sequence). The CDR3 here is CSASRASGYNEQFF. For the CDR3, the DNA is TGCAGTGCTAGTAGGGCTAGCGGCTACAATGAGCAGTTCTTC.

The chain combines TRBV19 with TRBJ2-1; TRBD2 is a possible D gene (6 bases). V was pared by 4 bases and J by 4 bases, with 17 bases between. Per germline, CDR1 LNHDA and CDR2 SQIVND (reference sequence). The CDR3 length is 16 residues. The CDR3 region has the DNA TGTGCCAGTAGTACCCCCGGGACTTGGTTGTACAATGAGCAGTTCTTC. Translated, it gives CASSTPGTWLYNEQFF.

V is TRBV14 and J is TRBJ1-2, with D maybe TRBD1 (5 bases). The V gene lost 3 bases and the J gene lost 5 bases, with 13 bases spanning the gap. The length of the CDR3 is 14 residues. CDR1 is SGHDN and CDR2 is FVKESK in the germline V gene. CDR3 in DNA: TGTGCCAGCAGCCAGGAGCGGGGCCTATATGGCTACACCTTC. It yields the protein CASSQERGLYGYTF.

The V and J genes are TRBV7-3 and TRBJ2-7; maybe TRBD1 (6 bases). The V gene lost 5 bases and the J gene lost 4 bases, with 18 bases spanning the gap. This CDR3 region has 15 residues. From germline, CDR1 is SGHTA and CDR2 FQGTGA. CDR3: CASSPDRDTLYEQYF. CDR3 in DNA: TGTGCCAGCAGCCCAGACCGGGACACCCTGTACGAGCAGTACTTC.

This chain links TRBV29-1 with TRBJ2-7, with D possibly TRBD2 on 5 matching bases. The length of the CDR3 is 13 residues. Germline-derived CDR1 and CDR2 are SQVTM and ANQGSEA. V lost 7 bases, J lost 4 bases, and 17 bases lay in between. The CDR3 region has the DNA TGCAGCGGAGGGTCTGGGTTACCGTACGAGCAGTACTTC. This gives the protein CSGGSGLPYEQYF.

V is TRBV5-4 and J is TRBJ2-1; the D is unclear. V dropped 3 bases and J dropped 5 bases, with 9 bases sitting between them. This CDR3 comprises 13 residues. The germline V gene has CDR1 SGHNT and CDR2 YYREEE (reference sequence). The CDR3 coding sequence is TGTGCCAGCAGCTCAGCCCTGGACAATGAGCAGTTCTTC. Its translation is CASSSALDNEQFF.

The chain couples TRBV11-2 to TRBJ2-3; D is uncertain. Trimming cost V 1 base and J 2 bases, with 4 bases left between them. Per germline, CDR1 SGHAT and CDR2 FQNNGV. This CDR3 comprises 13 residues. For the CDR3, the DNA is TGTGCCAGCAGCTTAGGGGACACAGATACGCAGTATTTT. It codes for CASSLGDTDTQYF. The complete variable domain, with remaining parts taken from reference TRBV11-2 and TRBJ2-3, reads EAGVAQSPRYKIIEKRQSVAFWCNPISGHATLYWYQQILGQGPKLLIQFQNNGVVDDSQLPKDRFSAERLKGVDSTLKIQPAKLEDSAVYLCASSLGDTDTQYFGPGTRLTVL.

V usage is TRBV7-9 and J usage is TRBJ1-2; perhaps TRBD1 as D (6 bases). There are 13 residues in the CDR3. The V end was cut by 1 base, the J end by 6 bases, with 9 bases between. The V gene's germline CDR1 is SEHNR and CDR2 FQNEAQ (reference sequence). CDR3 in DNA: TGTGCCAGCAGCTTAGAGACAGGCGATGGCTACACCTTC. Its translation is CASSLETGDGYTF. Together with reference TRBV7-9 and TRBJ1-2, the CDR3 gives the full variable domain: DTGVSQNPRHKITKRGQNVTFRCDPISEHNRLYWYRQTLGQGPEFLTYFQNEAQLEKSRLLSDRFSAERPKGSFSTLEIQRTEQGDSAMYLCASSLETGDGYTFGSGTRLTVV.

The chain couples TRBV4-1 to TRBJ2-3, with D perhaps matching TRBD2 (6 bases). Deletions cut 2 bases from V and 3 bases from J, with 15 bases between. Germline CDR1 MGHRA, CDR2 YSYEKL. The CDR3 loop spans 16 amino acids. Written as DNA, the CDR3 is TGCGCCAGCAGCCAAAAGGCAGGACTACTAACAGATACGCAGTATTTT. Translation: CASSQKAGLLTDTQYF.

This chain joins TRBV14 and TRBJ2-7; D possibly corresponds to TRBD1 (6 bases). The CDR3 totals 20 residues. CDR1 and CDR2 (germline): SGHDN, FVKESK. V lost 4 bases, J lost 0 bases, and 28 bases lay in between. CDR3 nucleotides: TGTGCCAGCAGCCTCATCAATATCGGCAGGGGAAAAAAGGACTCCTACGAGCAGTACTTC. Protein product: CASSLINIGRGKKDSYEQYF. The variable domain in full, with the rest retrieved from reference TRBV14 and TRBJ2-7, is EAGVTQFPSHSVIEKGQTVTLRCDPISGHDNLYWYRRVMGKEIKFLLHFVKESKQDESGMPNNRFLAERTGGTYSTLKVQPAELEDSGVYFCASSLINIGRGKKDSYEQYFGPGTRLTVT.

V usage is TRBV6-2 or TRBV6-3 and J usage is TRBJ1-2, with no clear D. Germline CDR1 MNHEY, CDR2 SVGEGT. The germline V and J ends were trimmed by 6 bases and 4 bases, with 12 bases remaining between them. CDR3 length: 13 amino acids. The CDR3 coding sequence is TGTGCCAGCAGCGTCCGGGGATTCTATGGCTACACCTTC. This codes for CASSVRGFYGYTF.

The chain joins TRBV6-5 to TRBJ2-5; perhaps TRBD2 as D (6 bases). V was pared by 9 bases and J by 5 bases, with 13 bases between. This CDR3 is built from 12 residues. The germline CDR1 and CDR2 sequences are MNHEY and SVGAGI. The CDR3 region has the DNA TGTGCCAGTAACAAGGGGAGGGAGACCCAGTACTTC. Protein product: CASNKGRETQYF.

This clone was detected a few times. The chain's CDR3 is CAWSGDYNLNNEQFF. The DNA of the CDR3 is TGTGCCTGGAGCGGAGACTATAACCTTAACAATGAGCAGTTCTTC. The chain joins TRBV30 to TRBJ2-1, with D perhaps TRBD2 (5 bases). The CDR3 runs 15 residues. V was cut by 3 bases and J by 5 bases, with 17 bases left in between. Germline V lookup: CDR1 GTSNPN, CDR2 SVGIG (reference sequence).

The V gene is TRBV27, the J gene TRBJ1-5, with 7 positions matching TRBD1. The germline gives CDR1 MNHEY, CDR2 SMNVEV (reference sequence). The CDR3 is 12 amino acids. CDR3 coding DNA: TGTACTGGAAGGGGGCTGGAAAAGCCCCAGCATTTT. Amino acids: CTGRGLEKPQHF.

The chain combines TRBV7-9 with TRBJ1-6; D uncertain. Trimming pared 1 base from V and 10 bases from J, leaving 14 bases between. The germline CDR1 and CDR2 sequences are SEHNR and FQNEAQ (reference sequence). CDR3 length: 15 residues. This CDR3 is CASSLGGGNGSPLHF. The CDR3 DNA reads TGTGCCAGCAGCTTAGGGGGAGGGAATGGCTCACCCCTCCACTTT.

The CDR3 bases are TGTGCCAGCAGCTTAGGCGGCAGGGAGACAGATACGCAGTATTTT. Its protein is CASSLGGRETDTQYF. The V gene is TRBV11-3, the J gene TRBJ2-3; D assignment may be TRBD1 or TRBD2 (5 bases each). The CDR3 sequence is 15 residues long. Germline values: CDR1 SGHNT, CDR2 YENEEA. Trimming removed 1 base from V and 3 bases from J, with 11 bases in between.

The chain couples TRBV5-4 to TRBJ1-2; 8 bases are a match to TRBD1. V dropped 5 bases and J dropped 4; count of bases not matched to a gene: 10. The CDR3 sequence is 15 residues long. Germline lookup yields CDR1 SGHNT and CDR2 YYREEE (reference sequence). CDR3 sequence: CASSLQGAGLYGYTF. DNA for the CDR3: TGTGCCAGCAGTCTCCAGGGGGCAGGACTCTATGGCTACACCTTC.

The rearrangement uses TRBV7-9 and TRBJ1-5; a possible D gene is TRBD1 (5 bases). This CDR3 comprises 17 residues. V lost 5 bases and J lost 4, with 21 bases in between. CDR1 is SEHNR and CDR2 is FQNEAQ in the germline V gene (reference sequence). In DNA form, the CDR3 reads TGTGCCAGCAGCCATCTCGGCAGGGAGGGTTTGAATCAGCCCCAGCATTTT. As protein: CASSHLGREGLNQPQHF.

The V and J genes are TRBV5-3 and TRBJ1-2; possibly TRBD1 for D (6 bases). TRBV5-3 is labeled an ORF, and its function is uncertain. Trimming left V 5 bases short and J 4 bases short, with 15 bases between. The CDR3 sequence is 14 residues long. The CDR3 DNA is TGTGCCAGAAGGCCTACAGGGATTCCCTATGGCTACACCTTC. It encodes CARRPTGIPYGYTF.

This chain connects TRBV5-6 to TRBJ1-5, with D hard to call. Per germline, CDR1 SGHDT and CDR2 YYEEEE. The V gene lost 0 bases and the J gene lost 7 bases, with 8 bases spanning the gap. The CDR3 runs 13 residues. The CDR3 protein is CASSLGVTQPQHF. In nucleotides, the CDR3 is TGTGCCAGCAGCTTGGGGGTCACCCAGCCCCAGCATTTT.

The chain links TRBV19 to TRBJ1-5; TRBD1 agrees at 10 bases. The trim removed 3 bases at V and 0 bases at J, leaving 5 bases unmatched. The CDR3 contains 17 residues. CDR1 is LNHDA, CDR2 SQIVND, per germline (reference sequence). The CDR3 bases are TGTGCCAGTAGTATTCTGGGACAGGGGTTTAGCAATCAGCCCCAGCATTTT. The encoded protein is CASSILGQGFSNQPQHF.

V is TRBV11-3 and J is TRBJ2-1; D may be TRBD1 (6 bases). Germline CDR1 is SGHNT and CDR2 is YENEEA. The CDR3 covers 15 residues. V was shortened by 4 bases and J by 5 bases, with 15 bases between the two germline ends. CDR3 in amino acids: CASSSTGTPNNEQFF. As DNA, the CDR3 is TGTGCCAGCAGCTCAACCGGGACACCGAACAATGAGCAGTTCTTC. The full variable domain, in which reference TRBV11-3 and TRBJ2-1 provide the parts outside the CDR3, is EAGVVQSPRYKIIEKKQPVAFWCNPISGHNTLYWYLQNLGQGPELLIRYENEEAVDDSQLPKDRFSAERLKGVDSTLKIQPAELGDSAVYLCASSSTGTPNNEQFFGPGTRLTVL.

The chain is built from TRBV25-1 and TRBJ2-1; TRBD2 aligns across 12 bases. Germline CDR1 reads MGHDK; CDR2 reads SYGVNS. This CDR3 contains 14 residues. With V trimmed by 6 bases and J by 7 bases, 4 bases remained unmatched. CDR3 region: CASRVTSGGNEQFF. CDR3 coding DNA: TGTGCCAGCAGAGTGACTAGCGGGGGAAATGAGCAGTTCTTC. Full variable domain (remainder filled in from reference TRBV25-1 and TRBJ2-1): EADIYQTPRYLVIGTGKKITLECSQTMGHDKMYWYQQDPGMELHLIHYSYGVNSTEKGDLSSESTVSRIRTEHFPLTLESARPSHTSQYLCASRVTSGGNEQFFGPGTRLTVL.

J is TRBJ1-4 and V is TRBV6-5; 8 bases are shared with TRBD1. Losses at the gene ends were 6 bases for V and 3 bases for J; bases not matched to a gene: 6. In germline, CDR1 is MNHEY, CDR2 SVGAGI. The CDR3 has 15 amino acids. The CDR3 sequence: CASSRTGYPNEKLFF. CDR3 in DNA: TGTGCCAGCAGCCGGACAGGGTATCCTAATGAAAAACTGTTTTTT.

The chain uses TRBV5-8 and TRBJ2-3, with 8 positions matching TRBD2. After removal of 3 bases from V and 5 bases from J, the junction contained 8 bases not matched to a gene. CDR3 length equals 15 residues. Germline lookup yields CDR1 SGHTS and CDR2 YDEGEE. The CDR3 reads CASSSGTRGRDTQYF. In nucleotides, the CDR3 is TGTGCCAGCAGCTCCGGGACTAGGGGAAGAGATACGCAGTATTTT.